What follows are 32 T cell receptor beta chains derived from one specimen sequenced in a study of T-cell memory formation after mild COVID-19. MiXCR was run by TCRdb on the 5' RACE reads, yielding one entry per CDR3 protein. Of 300,000 to 400,000 distinct CDR3 sequences in the sample, approximately 14% are singletons; the top ten hold around a fifth. Sequencing input: PBMCs or a T cell subset sorted from them (not recorded which). These receptors all come from a man in his late teens or twenties who had mild COVID-19 (a few samples of this study predate the infection). Cell type and time point are not known.

With regard to this clonotype: This may be a read error, as it is one base from a much larger clone. The chain employs TRBV7-9 and TRBJ2-1; 7 bases align to TRBD1. V shed 1 base, J shed 10 bases, and the junction held 13 bases outside the gene matches. CDR1 and CDR2 (germline): SEHNR, FQNEAQ (reference sequence). CDR3 size: 16 residues. The CDR3 here is CASSLVFGDREREQFF. DNA for the CDR3: TGTGCCAGCAGCTTAGTCTTTGGGGACAGAGAACGAGAGCAGTTCTTC.

V and J are TRBV20-1 and TRBJ1-4, with a tentative D call TRBD1 (5 bases). CDR1 is DFQATT, CDR2 SNEGSKA, per germline (reference sequence). Trimming pared 4 bases from V and 5 bases from J, leaving 11 bases between. CDR3 length: 13 residues. The CDR3, as DNA: TGCAGTGCTACTGACAGCGCGAATGAAAAACTGTTTTTT. This codes for CSATDSANEKLFF.

This clonotype has a handful of counts. Here the CDR3 reads CASSWRVVETQYF. As DNA, the CDR3 is TGTGCCAGCAGCTGGCGGGTGGTAGAGACCCAGTACTTC. This chain links TRBV7-6 with TRBJ2-5; D may be TRBD2 (5 bases). Germline values: CDR1 SGHVS, CDR2 FNYEAQ. The V and J ends lost 4 bases and 4 bases respectively, with 10 bases between them. CDR3 length: 13 amino acids.

The gene calls are TRBV6-6 and TRBJ2-3; tentatively, D is TRBD2 (6 bases). This CDR3 is built from 15 residues. Germline loops: CDR1 MNHNY, CDR2 SVGAGI (reference sequence). The germline V and J ends were trimmed by 6 bases and 7 bases, with 20 bases remaining between them. The CDR3 loop is CASSDLLGDLHTQYF. For the CDR3, the DNA is TGTGCCAGCAGCGACCTCCTCGGGGACTTACATACGCAGTATTTT.

In its sample, this clonotype was seen many times. J is TRBJ2-7 and V is TRBV5-1; 11 bases fit TRBD1. Trimming took 0 bases from V and 5 from J; bases not matched to a gene: 1. The CDR3 length is 14 residues. The germline gives CDR1 SGHRS, CDR2 YFSETQ. In DNA form, the CDR3 reads TGCGCCAGCAGCTTGGGGACAGGGGGCAACGAGCAGTACTTC. Translation gives CASSLGTGGNEQYF.

CDR3: CASSLARGQGTGNNEQFF. In nucleotides, the CDR3 is TGTGCCAGCAGCTTAGCCCGGGGCCAGGGGACAGGGAACAATGAGCAGTTCTTC. The V and J genes are TRBV7-8 and TRBJ2-1; 9 nucleotides align to TRBD1. In germline, CDR1 is SGHVS, CDR2 FQNEAQ. V gave up 0 bases and J gave up 5 bases; unmatched junction bases: 11. The CDR3 covers 18 residues.

This clonotype was picked up a small number of times. This chain links TRBV5-8 with TRBJ2-7, with D possibly TRBD1 on 6 matching bases. The CDR3 runs 12 residues. Trimming took off 4 bases at V and 6 bases at J, with 11 bases between the two ends. From germline, CDR1 is SGHTS and CDR2 YDEGEE. CDR3 nucleotide sequence: TGTGCCAGCAGCAAGACAGGTGTCGAGCAGTACGTC. Encoded protein: CASSKTGVEQYV.

This clonotype has at least ten counts. The V gene is TRBV12-3 or TRBV12-4, the J gene TRBJ2-1; D might be TRBD1 (6 bases). The germline V and J ends were trimmed by 3 bases and 6 bases, with 12 bases remaining between them. CDR3 length equals 14 residues. The CDR3 region has the DNA TGTGCCAGCAGTTTGATGGCAGGGGCCAATGAGCAGTTCTTC. This sequence encodes CASSLMAGANEQFF.

There are a few counts of this clonotype. The genes are TRBV4-1 and TRBJ1-2; D not certain. The ends were cut back, 8 bases at V and 0 bases at J, with 13 bases in the middle. Germline CDR1 MGHRA, CDR2 YSYEKL. The CDR3 loop spans 14 amino acids. The CDR3 coding sequence is TGCGCCAGCGCCCGCCCGGGGTCTAACTATGGCTACACCTTC. Translated: CASARPGSNYGYTF.

The rearrangement uses TRBV20-1 and TRBJ1-5; 12 nucleotides line up with TRBD1. The J segment lost 8 bases and the V segment lost 6 bases, leaving 11 bases of the junction unmatched. The CDR3 length is 15 residues. Germline V gives CDR1 DFQATT, CDR2 SNEGSKA (reference sequence). Written as DNA, the CDR3 is TGCAGTGCGGGAGCGGGACAGGGGGCGAGGGAGCCCCAGCATTTT. This translates into CSAGAGQGAREPQHF.

A few counts support this clonotype. The gene calls are TRBV7-2 and TRBJ1-2; TRBD1 matches at 7 bases. The trim removed 2 bases at V and 2 bases at J, leaving 8 bases unmatched. Germline loops: CDR1 SGHTA, CDR2 FQGNSA. The CDR3 extends over 16 amino acids. Here the CDR3 DNA reads TGTGCCAGCAGCTTACATCCAGTGACAGGGAACTATGGCTACACCTTC. Translation: CASSLHPVTGNYGYTF.

The V and J genes are TRBV7-2 and TRBJ2-5; 7 bases align to TRBD2. Germline values: CDR1 SGHTA, CDR2 FQGNSA. J was trimmed by 1 base and V by 4 bases; bases with no gene match: 6. CDR3 length equals 15 residues. The CDR3 here is CASSSQRGIQETQYF. In nucleotides, the CDR3 is TGTGCCAGCAGCTCACAGCGGGGTATCCAAGAGACCCAGTACTTC.

In this sample, this clonotype turned up many times. The V gene is TRBV12-3 or TRBV12-4, the J gene TRBJ2-5; 11 bases align to TRBD2. CDR3 size: 15 residues. Losses at the gene ends were 6 bases for V and 1 base for J; bases not matched to a gene: 4. Here the CDR3 reads CASSPTSGGQETQYF. DNA for the CDR3: TGTGCCAGCAGCCCAACTAGCGGGGGCCAAGAGACCCAGTACTTC.

The genes are TRBV2 and TRBJ1-4; D is unresolved. The germline V gene has CDR1 SNHLY and CDR2 FYNNEI. V was cut by 6 bases and J by 5 bases, with 13 bases left in between. This CDR3 is 14 amino acids long. The CDR3 here is CASRTDPANEKLFF. In DNA form, the CDR3 reads TGTGCCAGCAGGACGGACCCCGCGAATGAAAAACTGTTTTTT.

This chain links TRBV29-1 with TRBJ1-1; D call uncertain. Trimming removed 7 bases from V and 0 bases from J, with 9 bases in between. Germline lookup yields CDR1 SQVTM and CDR2 ANQGSEA. This CDR3 is 12 amino acids long. CDR3 sequence: CSGARMNTEAFF. The DNA of the CDR3 is TGCAGCGGGGCGAGGATGAACACTGAAGCTTTCTTT.

The chain carries TRBV6-1 and TRBJ1-2; TRBD1 might be the D (5 bases). The germline gives CDR1 MNHNS, CDR2 SASEGT. V dropped 3 bases and J dropped 5 bases, with 10 bases sitting between them. The CDR3 runs 13 residues. CDR3 DNA: TGTGCCAGCAGTGAGACAGTGCAGTATGGCTACACCTTC. Translation: CASSETVQYGYTF.

The CDR3 spells CSVAGVNGYTF. The CDR3, as DNA: TGCAGCGTTGCAGGGGTCAATGGCTACACCTTC. V and J are TRBV29-1 and TRBJ1-2, with a possible D match to TRBD1 (6 bases). Germline lookup yields CDR1 SQVTM and CDR2 ANQGSEA. Trimming shortened V by 4 bases and J by 6 bases, and 9 bases separated the two germline ends. This CDR3 comprises 11 residues.

This clonotype turned up a few times. The V gene is TRBV5-1, the J gene TRBJ1-2; 9 positions agree with TRBD1. This CDR3 spans 16 amino acids. From germline, CDR1 is SGHRS and CDR2 YFSETQ. The V segment lost 0 bases and the J segment 4 bases; nucleotides outside the gene matches: 7. Here the CDR3 reads CASSLESTGGLYGYTF. The CDR3 bases are TGCGCCAGCAGCTTGGAATCCACAGGGGGCCTCTATGGCTACACCTTC.

This chain connects TRBV5-1 to TRBJ1-4; D is perhaps TRBD1 (5 bases). From germline, CDR1 is SGHRS and CDR2 YFSETQ. The CDR3 sequence is 14 residues long. Deletions cut 1 base from V and 7 bases from J, with 11 bases between. The CDR3 sequence is CASSLQGFREKLFF. Written as DNA, the CDR3 is TGCGCCAGCAGCTTGCAGGGATTTCGTGAAAAACTGTTTTTT.

The chain uses TRBV19 and TRBJ1-5, with TRBD1 matching over 9 bases. Germline CDR1 and CDR2: LNHDA and SQIVND (reference sequence). Trimming removed 2 bases from V and 3 bases from J; junction bases left unmatched: 8. The CDR3 covers 17 residues. The chain's CDR3 is CASSIWMGDRANQPQHF. The CDR3 coding sequence is TGTGCCAGTAGTATATGGATGGGGGACAGGGCCAATCAGCCCCAGCATTTT.

The chain uses TRBV5-1 and TRBJ2-5, with 10 bases identical to TRBD1. Germline V gives CDR1 SGHRS, CDR2 YFSETQ. The CDR3 is 16 residues long. J was trimmed by 0 bases and V by 3 bases; bases with no gene match: 5. The DNA of the CDR3 is TGCGCCAGCAGCTGGGACAGGGGTTTGTACCAAGAGACCCAGTACTTC. It translates to CASSWDRGLYQETQYF.

This clonotype has a handful of counts. The J gene is TRBJ2-7, the V gene TRBV5-6; 11 bases agree with TRBD1. The CDR3 totals 15 residues. V lost 4 bases and J lost 6; bases outside the gene matches: 9. CDR1 SGHDT and CDR2 YYEEEE come from the germline V gene. CDR3 in amino acids: CASSPKGTGGLEQYV. In DNA, the CDR3 is TGTGCCAGCAGCCCCAAGGGGACAGGGGGTCTCGAGCAGTACGTC.

This clonotype occurred a few times. The chain couples TRBV5-5 to TRBJ2-1, with TRBD2 matching 10 bases. Germline trimming cut 4 bases from V and 0 bases from J; bases unmatched to any gene: 13. Germline V lookup: CDR1 SGHKS, CDR2 YYEKEE (reference sequence). This CDR3 has 19 amino acids. The CDR3 region has the DNA TGTGCCAGCAGCCCTCCGGGGCAGCGGGGGGGTATCTCCTACAATGAGCAGTTCTTC. It specifies CASSPPGQRGGISYNEQFF.

This clonotype occurred a few times. This chain joins TRBV5-6 and TRBJ2-7; 10 bases line up with TRBD2. CDR1 is SGHDT, CDR2 YYEEEE, per germline. The junction had 15 bases not matched to a gene; V was cut back by 0 bases and J by 6 bases. This CDR3 comprises 18 residues. The CDR3: CASSLDLKSSGGLGEQYF. The DNA for the CDR3 is TGTGCCAGCAGCTTGGACCTTAAGTCTAGCGGGGGTCTCGGCGAGCAGTACTTC.

The chain links TRBV6-2 or TRBV6-3 to TRBJ2-5; tentatively, D is TRBD2 (5 bases). The CDR3 covers 12 residues. Trimming removed 7 bases at V and 5 bases at J, with 11 bases between. Germline V gives CDR1 MNHEY, CDR2 SVGEGT. The chain's CDR3 is CASKHPGETQYF. CDR3 nucleotides: TGTGCCAGCAAGCACCCGGGGGAGACCCAGTACTTC.

The chain employs TRBV11-2 and TRBJ1-5; 7 positions agree with TRBD1. The CDR3 consists of 13 residues. Germline CDR1 and CDR2: SGHAT and FQNNGV. V lost 5 bases and J lost 6; bases outside the gene matches: 4. Here the CDR3 DNA reads TGTGCCAGCAGCCTCGACAGGGCTCAGCCCCAGCATTTT. Residues: CASSLDRAQPQHF.

This chain links TRBV19 with TRBJ2-5, with D tentatively TRBD2 (7 bases). In germline, CDR1 is LNHDA, CDR2 SQIVND (reference sequence). CDR3 length: 15 residues. Trimming left V 3 bases short and J 5 bases short, with 16 bases between. The CDR3 here is CASSIDGGPGETQYF. The DNA of the CDR3 is TGTGCCAGTAGTATCGACGGGGGGCCGGGGGAGACCCAGTACTTC.

This clonotype showed up many times. This rearrangement joins TRBV15 to TRBJ1-1; D unclear. Germline V lookup: CDR1 LNHNV, CDR2 YYDKDF (reference sequence). The CDR3 has 16 residues. Trimming stripped 0 bases from V and 5 bases from J, with 16 bases between. CDR3 protein: CATSRDALARRTEAFF. The CDR3 DNA reads as TGTGCCACCAGCAGAGATGCCCTGGCCAGGAGAACTGAAGCTTTCTTT.

This clonotype was seen a handful of times. The V gene is TRBV18, the J gene TRBJ1-1; 10 bases are a match to TRBD1. Trimming at V came to 4 bases and at J to 5 bases, leaving 7 bases not matched to a gene. The CDR3 covers 15 residues. The germline gives CDR1 KGHSH, CDR2 LQKENI. The chain's CDR3 is CASSLAGTGVTEAFF. Here the CDR3 DNA reads TGTGCCAGCTCACTCGCCGGGACAGGGGTTACTGAAGCTTTCTTT. Complete variable domain (other parts from reference TRBV18 and TRBJ1-1): NAGVMQNPRHLVRRRGQEARLRCSPMKGHSHVYWYRQLPEEGLKFMVYLQKENIIDESGMPKERFSAEFPKEGPSILRIQQVVRGDSAAYFCASSLAGTGVTEAFFGQGTRLTVV.

The rearrangement joins TRBV20-1 to TRBJ2-3; weak D call: TRBD2 (5 bases). Germline CDR1 DFQATT, CDR2 SNEGSKA (reference sequence). This CDR3 region has 15 residues. V lost 0 bases and J 0 bases, leaving 10 bases between the germline ends. This CDR3 is CSARDSGGSTDTQYF. In nucleotides, the CDR3 is TGCAGTGCTAGAGATTCAGGCGGGAGCACAGATACGCAGTATTTT.

V usage is TRBV3-1 and J usage is TRBJ2-3; D is undetermined. The CDR3 runs to 14 residues. CDR1 and CDR2 from the germline V gene are LGHDT and YNNKEL (reference sequence). Trimming took off 8 bases at V and 6 bases at J, with 18 bases between the two ends. CDR3 sequence: CASVSRREADTQYF. The CDR3 nucleotides read TGTGCCAGCGTGTCGCGTCGAGAGGCGGATACGCAGTATTTT.

This clonotype was found a few times. The V and J genes are TRBV28 and TRBJ2-7, with D uncertain. CDR3 size: 13 residues. Germline V CDR1 and CDR2: MDHEN, SYDVKM. V dropped 2 bases and J dropped 3 bases, with 8 bases sitting between them. The CDR3 loop is CASSLPLNYEQYF. CDR3 DNA sequence: TGTGCCAGCAGTTTACCTTTAAACTACGAGCAGTACTTC.